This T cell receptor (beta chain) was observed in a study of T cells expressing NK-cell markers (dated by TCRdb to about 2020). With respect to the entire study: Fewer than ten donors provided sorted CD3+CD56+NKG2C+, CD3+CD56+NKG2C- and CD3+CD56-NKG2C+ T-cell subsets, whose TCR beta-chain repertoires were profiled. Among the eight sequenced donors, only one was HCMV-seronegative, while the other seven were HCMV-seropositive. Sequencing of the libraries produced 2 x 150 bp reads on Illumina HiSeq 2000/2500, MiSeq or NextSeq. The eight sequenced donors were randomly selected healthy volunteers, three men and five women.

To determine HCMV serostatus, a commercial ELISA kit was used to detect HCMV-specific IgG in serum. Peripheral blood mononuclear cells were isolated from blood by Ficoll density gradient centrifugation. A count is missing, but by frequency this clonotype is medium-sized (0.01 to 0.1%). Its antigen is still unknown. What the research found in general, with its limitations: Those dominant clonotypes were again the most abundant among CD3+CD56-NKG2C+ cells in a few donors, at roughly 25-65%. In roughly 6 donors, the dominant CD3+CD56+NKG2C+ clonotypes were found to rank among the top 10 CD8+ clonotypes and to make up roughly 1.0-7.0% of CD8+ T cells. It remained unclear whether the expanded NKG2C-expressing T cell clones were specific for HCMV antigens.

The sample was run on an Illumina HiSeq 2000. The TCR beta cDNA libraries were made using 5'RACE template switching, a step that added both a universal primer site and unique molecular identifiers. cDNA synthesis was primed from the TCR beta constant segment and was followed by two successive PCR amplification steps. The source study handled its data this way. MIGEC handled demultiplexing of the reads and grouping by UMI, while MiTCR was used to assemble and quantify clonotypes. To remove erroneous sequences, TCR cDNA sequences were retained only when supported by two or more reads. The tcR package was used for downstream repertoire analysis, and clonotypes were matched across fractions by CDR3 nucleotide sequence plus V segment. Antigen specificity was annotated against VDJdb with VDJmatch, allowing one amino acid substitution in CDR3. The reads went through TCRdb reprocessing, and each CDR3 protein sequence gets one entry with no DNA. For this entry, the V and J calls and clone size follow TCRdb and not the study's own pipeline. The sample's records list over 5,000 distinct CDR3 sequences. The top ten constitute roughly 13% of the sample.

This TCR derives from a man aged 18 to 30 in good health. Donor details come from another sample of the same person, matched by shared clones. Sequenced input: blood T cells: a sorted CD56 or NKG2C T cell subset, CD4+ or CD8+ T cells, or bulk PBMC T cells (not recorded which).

The CDR3 amino acid sequence is: CASGSYGQGAKNIQYF. The chain was built from TRBV28 and TRBJ2-4; the TRBD1 assignment by TCRdb is unverifiable without DNA. The CDR3 has 16 amino acids, counting the end cysteine and phenylalanine. The DNA is not on file. As encoded in the germline V gene, CDR1 is MDHEN while CDR2 is SYDVKM.